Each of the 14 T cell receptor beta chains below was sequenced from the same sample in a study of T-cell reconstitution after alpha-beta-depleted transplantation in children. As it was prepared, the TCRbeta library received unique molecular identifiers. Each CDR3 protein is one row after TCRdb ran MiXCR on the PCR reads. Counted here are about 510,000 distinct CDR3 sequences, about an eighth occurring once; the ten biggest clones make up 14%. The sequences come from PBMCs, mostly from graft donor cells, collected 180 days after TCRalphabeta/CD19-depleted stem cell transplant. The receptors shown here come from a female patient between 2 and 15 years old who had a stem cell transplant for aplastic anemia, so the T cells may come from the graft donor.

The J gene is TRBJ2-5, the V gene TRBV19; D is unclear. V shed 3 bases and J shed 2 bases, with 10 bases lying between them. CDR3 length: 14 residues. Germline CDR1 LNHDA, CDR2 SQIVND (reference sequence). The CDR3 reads CASSIGTPQETQYF. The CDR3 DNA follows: TGTGCCAGTAGTATCGGAACACCACAAGAGACCCAGTACTTC.

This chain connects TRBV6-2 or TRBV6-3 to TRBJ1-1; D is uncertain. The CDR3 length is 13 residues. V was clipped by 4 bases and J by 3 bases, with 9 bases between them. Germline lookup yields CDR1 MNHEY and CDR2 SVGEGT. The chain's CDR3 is CASSLRRHTEAFF. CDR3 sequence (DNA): TGTGCCAGCAGTTTACGACGGCACACTGAAGCTTTCTTT.

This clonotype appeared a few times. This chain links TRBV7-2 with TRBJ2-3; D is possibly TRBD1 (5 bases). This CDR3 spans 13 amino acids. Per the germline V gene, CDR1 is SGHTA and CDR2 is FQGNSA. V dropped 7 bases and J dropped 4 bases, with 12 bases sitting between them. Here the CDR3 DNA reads TGTGCCAGCATCCCCCAAGGGGCAGATACGCAGTATTTT. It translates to CASIPQGADTQYF.

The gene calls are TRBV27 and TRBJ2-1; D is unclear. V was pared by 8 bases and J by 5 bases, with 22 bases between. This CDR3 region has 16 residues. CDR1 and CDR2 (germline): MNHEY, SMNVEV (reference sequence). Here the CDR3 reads CASSRRPFLPDNEQFF. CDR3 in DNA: TGTGCCAGCTCTCGCCGACCCTTCCTTCCCGACAATGAGCAGTTCTTC.

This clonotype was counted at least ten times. The CDR3 nucleotides read TGTGCCAGCAGCTTAACGGCTACCACTGAAGCTTTCTTT. It encodes CASSLTATTEAFF. The rearrangement joins TRBV7-3 to TRBJ1-1, with unresolved D. The CDR3 loop spans 13 amino acids. V gave up 0 bases and J gave up 4 bases, with 6 bases separating them. Germline V gene sequence: CDR1 SGHTA, CDR2 FQGTGA.

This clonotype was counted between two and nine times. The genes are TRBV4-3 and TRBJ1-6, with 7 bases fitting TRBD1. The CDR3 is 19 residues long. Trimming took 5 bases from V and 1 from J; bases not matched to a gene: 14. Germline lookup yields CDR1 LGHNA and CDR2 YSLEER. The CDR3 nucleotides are TGCGCCAGCAGCGTCCAAAATTACAGGGGAAGGTCCTATAATTCACCCCTCCACTTT. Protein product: CASSVQNYRGRSYNSPLHF.

CDR3 region: CASSRFQERETQYF. The CDR3 DNA is TGTGCCAGCAGCCGCTTCCAAGAAAGGGAGACCCAGTACTTC. This chain links TRBV3-1 with TRBJ2-5; D gene uncertain. Germline CDR1 LGHDT, CDR2 YNNKEL (reference sequence). V was trimmed by 4 bases and J by 5 bases, leaving 14 bases between them. The CDR3 has 14 residues.

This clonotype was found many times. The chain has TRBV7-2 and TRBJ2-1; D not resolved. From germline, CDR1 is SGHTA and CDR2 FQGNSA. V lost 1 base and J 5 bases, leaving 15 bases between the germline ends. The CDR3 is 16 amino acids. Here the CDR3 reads CASSLVSDSLDNEQFF. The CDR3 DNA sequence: TGTGCCAGCAGCTTAGTGTCGGATAGCTTAGACAATGAGCAGTTCTTC.

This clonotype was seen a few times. The CDR3 region has the DNA TGTGCCATCAGCTCTTCTGACAGGTATCTTCGGGAGCAGTACTTC. Residues: CAISSSDRYLREQYF. This chain uses TRBV10-3 with TRBJ2-7, with D perhaps matching TRBD1 (6 bases). Germline values: CDR1 ENHRY, CDR2 SYGVKD. Trimming left V 6 bases short and J 7 bases short, with 22 bases between. The CDR3 spans 15 residues.

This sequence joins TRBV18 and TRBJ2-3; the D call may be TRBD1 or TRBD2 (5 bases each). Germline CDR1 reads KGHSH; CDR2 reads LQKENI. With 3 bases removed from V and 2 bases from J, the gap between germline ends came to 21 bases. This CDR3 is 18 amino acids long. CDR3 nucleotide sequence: TGTGCCAGCTCACCGCCTGACCTGCGAGCGGACAACACAGATACGCAGTATTTT. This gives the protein CASSPPDLRADNTDTQYF.

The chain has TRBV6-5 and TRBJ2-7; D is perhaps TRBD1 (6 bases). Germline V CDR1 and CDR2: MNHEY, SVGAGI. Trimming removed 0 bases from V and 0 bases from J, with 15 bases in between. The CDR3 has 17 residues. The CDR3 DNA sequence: TGTGCCAGCAGTTACTCGTTTCGGGACAAGGGCTCCTACGAGCAGTACTTC. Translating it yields CASSYSFRDKGSYEQYF.

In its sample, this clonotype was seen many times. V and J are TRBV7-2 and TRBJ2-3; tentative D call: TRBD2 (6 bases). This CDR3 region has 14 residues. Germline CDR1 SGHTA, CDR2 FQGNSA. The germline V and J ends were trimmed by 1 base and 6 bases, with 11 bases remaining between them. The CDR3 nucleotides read TGTGCCAGCAGCTTAGGCGGGGATATCGATACGCAGTATTTT. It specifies CASSLGGDIDTQYF.

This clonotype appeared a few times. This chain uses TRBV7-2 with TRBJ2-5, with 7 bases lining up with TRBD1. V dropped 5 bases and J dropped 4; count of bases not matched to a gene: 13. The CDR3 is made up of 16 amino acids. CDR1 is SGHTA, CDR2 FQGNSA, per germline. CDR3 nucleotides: TGTGCCAGCAGCGTACAGGGGTCTCTTCAGGGAGAGACCCAGTACTTC. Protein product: CASSVQGSLQGETQYF.

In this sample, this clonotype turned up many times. The chain's CDR3 is CASSEWVDNSPLHF. CDR3 nucleotide sequence: TGTGCCAGCAGCGAATGGGTTGATAATTCACCCCTCCACTTT. The V call is TRBV7-9, the J call TRBJ1-6, with no clear D. The CDR3 contains 14 residues. Germline CDR1 SEHNR, CDR2 FQNEAQ (reference sequence). The V and J ends lost 5 bases and 5 bases respectively, with 10 bases between them. Drawing the rest from reference TRBV7-9 and TRBJ1-6, the complete variable domain is DTGVSQNPRHKITKRGQNVTFRCDPISEHNRLYWYRQTLGQGPEFLTYFQNEAQLEKSRLLSDRFSAERPKGSFSTLEIQRTEQGDSAMYLCASSEWVDNSPLHFGNGTRLTVT.